Each of the 27 T cell receptor beta chains below was sequenced from the same sample in a study of T-cell memory formation after mild COVID-19. TCRdb re-analysed the 5' RACE reads in MiXCR, keeping a single row per CDR3 protein. This table holds a few hundred thousand distinct CDR3 sequences, about 20% found once. The sequenced sample was PBMCs or a T cell subset sorted from them (not recorded which). These receptors were collected from an adult woman who had mild COVID-19 (a few samples of this study predate the infection). Cell type and time point are not known.

This sequence joins TRBV2 and TRBJ2-1; D perhaps matches TRBD2 (6 bases). Germline lookup yields CDR1 SNHLY and CDR2 FYNNEI. The CDR3 covers 13 residues. Trimming shortened V by 7 bases and J by 6 bases, and 13 bases separated the two germline ends. For the CDR3, the DNA is TGTGCCAGCACTAGGGAGGAAGGCAATGAGCAGTTCTTC. Amino acids: CASTREEGNEQFF.

The gene calls are TRBV9 and TRBJ2-1; D assignment may be TRBD1 or TRBD2 (5 bases each). Per germline, CDR1 SGDLS and CDR2 YYNGEE. CDR3 length equals 15 residues. V lost 4 bases and J 8 bases, leaving 19 bases between the germline ends. CDR3 loop: CASSPRGNRNYEQFF. The CDR3 DNA reads TGTGCCAGCAGCCCTAGAGGGAACAGGAACTATGAGCAGTTCTTC.

This clonotype was found a few times. The chain's CDR3 is CATSDTGLAGAPSYNEQFF. In DNA form, the CDR3 reads TGTGCCACCAGTGATACGGGACTAGCGGGAGCCCCTTCCTACAATGAGCAGTTCTTC. V gene TRBV24-1 combines with J gene TRBJ2-1; 14 bases agree with TRBD2. The V gene's germline CDR1 is KGHDR and CDR2 SFDVKD. The junction had 7 bases not matched to a gene; V was cut back by 3 bases and J by 1 base. The CDR3 spans 19 residues.

The CDR3 DNA sequence: TGTGCCAGCAGTTTATATGGGGTGCGGAACACTGAAGCTTTCTTT. This codes for CASSLYGVRNTEAFF. This chain uses TRBV12-3 or TRBV12-4 with TRBJ1-1; no definite D call. V lost 2 bases and J 1 base, leaving 11 bases between the germline ends. The CDR3 spans 15 residues.

This clonotype has a handful of counts. The rearrangement joins TRBV29-1 to TRBJ1-2; 8 bases fit TRBD1. With V trimmed by 4 bases and J by 6 bases, 1 base remained unmatched. The CDR3 runs 11 residues. Germline lookup yields CDR1 SQVTM and CDR2 ANQGSEA. CDR3 nucleotide sequence: TGCAGCGTTGCGACAGGGGATGGCTACACCTTC. Amino acid sequence: CSVATGDGYTF.

This chain uses TRBV7-9 with TRBJ1-2; D gene ambiguous. The V gene's germline CDR1 is SEHNR and CDR2 FQNEAQ (reference sequence). The V and J ends lost 4 bases and 4 bases respectively, with 13 bases between them. The CDR3 is 14 residues long. This CDR3 reads CASSSTPGSYGYTF. The CDR3 DNA follows: TGTGCCAGCAGCTCAACCCCGGGTTCCTATGGCTACACCTTC.

V is TRBV12-3 or TRBV12-4 and J is TRBJ1-2; 8 bases align to TRBD1. After removal of 5 bases from V and 2 bases from J, the junction contained 7 bases not matched to a gene. This CDR3 comprises 15 residues. CDR3 sequence reads: CASSLWDRWNYGYTF. The CDR3 bases are TGTGCCAGCAGTCTGTGGGACAGGTGGAACTATGGCTACACCTTC.

V is TRBV25-1 and J is TRBJ2-1; D possibly corresponds to TRBD1 (5 bases). Germline loops: CDR1 MGHDK, CDR2 SYGVNS. This CDR3 has 13 amino acids. Trimming cost V 6 bases and J 9 bases, with 15 bases left between them. CDR3 in DNA: TGTGCCAGCAGCGGTGGGCCCCAGGGTGAGCAGTTCTTC. This codes for CASSGGPQGEQFF.

This clonotype was seen more than once but under ten times. The rearrangement links TRBV9 to TRBJ2-1; 15 nucleotides agree with TRBD2. The J segment lost 0 bases and the V segment lost 2 bases, leaving 6 bases of the junction unmatched. The germline V gene has CDR1 SGDLS and CDR2 YYNGEE. CDR3 length: 19 residues. CDR3 DNA: TGTGCCAGCAGCGTCGGACTAGCGGGAGGGCCGAGCTCCTACAATGAGCAGTTCTTC. Translation gives CASSVGLAGGPSSYNEQFF.

V is TRBV5-4 and J is TRBJ2-2; TRBD2 aligns across 9 bases. This CDR3 is built from 16 residues. The J segment lost 1 base and the V segment lost 5 bases, leaving 6 bases of the junction unmatched. Germline-derived CDR1 and CDR2 are SGHNT and YYREEE (reference sequence). The chain's CDR3 is CASRGPSGENTGELFF. The CDR3 region has the DNA TGTGCCAGCAGAGGCCCTAGCGGGGAGAACACCGGGGAGCTGTTTTTT.

The chain couples TRBV27 to TRBJ1-6; D perhaps matches TRBD1 (6 bases). V was cut by 5 bases and J by 8 bases, with 19 bases left in between. CDR1 and CDR2 (germline): MNHEY, SMNVEV (reference sequence). The CDR3 totals 16 residues. Here the CDR3 DNA reads TGTGCCAGCAGTCCCCTTGGGGGGCTCCCTGATTCACCCCTCCACTTT. Its protein is CASSPLGGLPDSPLHF.

This clonotype has ten or more counts. At one boundary the junction diverges from the germline segment, which might be a read error. The V call is TRBV6-1, the J call TRBJ2-1; 7 positions match TRBD2. Per the germline V gene, CDR1 is MNHNS and CDR2 is SASEGT. The CDR3 is made up of 16 amino acids. CDR3 amino acids: CASSEAHETVAGISLF. Here the CDR3 DNA reads TGTGCCAGCAGTGAAGCGCACGAGACAGTAGCGGGCATCTCACTCTTC.

This sequence joins TRBV18 and TRBJ1-6; 7 nucleotides match TRBD1. V dropped 2 bases and J dropped 4; count of bases not matched to a gene: 2. Germline loops: CDR1 KGHSH, CDR2 LQKENI. The CDR3 runs to 15 residues. CDR3 sequence: CASSPATGYNSPLHF. CDR3 nucleotide sequence: TGTGCCAGCTCACCAGCGACAGGGTATAATTCACCCCTCCACTTT.

This clonotype has more than one count but fewer than ten. The chain recombines TRBV11-2 with TRBJ2-1; 9 nucleotides align to TRBD2. Looked up from germline, CDR1 is SGHAT and CDR2 is FQNNGV. This CDR3 is 16 amino acids long. J was trimmed by 4 bases and V by 3 bases; bases with no gene match: 7. The CDR3 coding sequence is TGTGCCAGCAGCTTTGATCCGGGACTAGCTTACAATGAGCAGTTCTTC. The encoded protein is CASSFDPGLAYNEQFF.

This clonotype has more than one count but fewer than ten. The V and J genes are TRBV6-6 and TRBJ2-7, with 8 positions matching TRBD2. CDR3 size: 16 residues. J lost 0 bases, V lost 6 bases, and 10 bases had no gene match. Germline CDR1 reads MNHNY; CDR2 reads SVGAGI (reference sequence). The CDR3 coding sequence is TGTGCCAGCAGATCCCCGTCCAGCGGGAGCTCCTACGAGCAGTACTTC. Protein sequence: CASRSPSSGSSYEQYF.

This clonotype appeared a few times. The chain joins TRBV14 to TRBJ1-6; D unclear. The CDR3 runs 15 residues. Looked up from germline, CDR1 is SGHDN and CDR2 is FVKESK. V was trimmed by 5 bases and J by 7 bases, leaving 15 bases between them. CDR3 bases: TGTGCCAGCAGCATCCAAGGGAGACGGAATTCACCCCTCCACTTT. Encoded protein: CASSIQGRRNSPLHF.

This clonotype was seen a few times. The genes are TRBV4-1 and TRBJ1-1, with TRBD1 as a possible D gene (5 bases). The CDR3 consists of 15 residues. The germline V gene encodes CDR1 MGHRA and CDR2 YSYEKL. The V end was cut by 0 bases, the J end by 7 bases, with 15 bases between. CDR3 coding DNA: TGCGCCAGCAGCCAAGATCTGGGCAGGGCTGGTGAAGCTTTCTTT. This gives the protein CASSQDLGRAGEAFF.

This clonotype came up many times. V is TRBV20-1 and J is TRBJ2-7; TRBD1 aligns across 12 bases. The CDR3 has 14 residues. The ends lost 3 bases at V and 4 bases at J; junction bases unmatched: 4. Germline CDR1 reads DFQATT; CDR2 reads SNEGSKA (reference sequence). The CDR3 is CSARGGQGAYEQYF. CDR3 nucleotides: TGCAGTGCTAGGGGGGGACAGGGGGCGTACGAGCAGTACTTC.

V is TRBV30 and J is TRBJ1-1, with D tentatively TRBD1 (5 bases). The CDR3 is 15 amino acids. Deletions cut 2 bases from V and 3 bases from J, with 16 bases between. Germline V gives CDR1 GTSNPN, CDR2 SVGIG (reference sequence). CDR3: CAWSIAGRGDTEAFF. DNA of the CDR3: TGTGCCTGGAGTATCGCAGGGCGGGGGGACACTGAAGCTTTCTTT.

CDR3 loop: CASSRLQGNSPLHF. CDR3 coding DNA: TGTGCCAGCAGCCGATTACAGGGGAATTCACCCCTCCACTTT. This sequence joins TRBV7-6 and TRBJ1-6; TRBD1 matches at 7 bases. The V segment lost 5 bases and the J segment 7 bases; nucleotides outside the gene matches: 5. Germline V gene lookup returns CDR1 SGHVS and CDR2 FNYEAQ. CDR3 length: 14 amino acids.

The rearrangement uses TRBV2 and TRBJ2-3, with 8 bases aligning to TRBD1. This CDR3 region has 15 residues. The V and J ends lost 5 bases and 1 base, in that order; junction bases with no gene match: 5. In germline, CDR1 is SNHLY, CDR2 FYNNEI. The CDR3 DNA reads TGTGCCAGCAGTAAGACAGGGGCTGGCACAGATACGCAGTATTTT. It specifies CASSKTGAGTDTQYF.

The sample holds a few counts of this clonotype. Compared with germline, one end of the junction differs, possibly owing to a read error. V gene TRBV11-2 combines with J gene TRBJ1-1; D is ambiguous. CDR1 SGHAT and CDR2 FQNNGV come from the germline V gene. The CDR3 spans 14 residues. The CDR3 here is CASSLDQINTEAFF. In DNA form, the CDR3 reads TGTGCCAGCAGTTTAGACCAGATTAACACTGAAGCTTTCTTT.

This clonotype came up a few times. The chain employs TRBV14 and TRBJ2-7; D unclear. V lost 6 bases and J lost 5, with 17 bases in between. The CDR3 spans 14 residues. Germline CDR1 and CDR2: SGHDN and FVKESK. The CDR3 region is CASSPTLQSHEQYF. CDR3 bases: TGTGCCAGCAGTCCGACGCTACAGTCGCACGAGCAGTACTTC.

V usage is TRBV5-1 and J usage is TRBJ1-2, with 7 bases that match TRBD1. The CDR3 has 13 residues. V shed 0 bases and J 7 bases; nucleotides not matched to a gene: 3. The germline gives CDR1 SGHRS, CDR2 YFSETQ. The CDR3 protein is CASSLGQGRGYTF. The CDR3 nucleotides are TGCGCCAGCAGCTTGGGACAGGGACGTGGCTACACCTTC.

The chain recombines TRBV19 with TRBJ2-3; D not certain. Trimming removed 3 bases from V and 0 bases from J, with 10 bases in between. The CDR3 covers 15 residues. Germline V gene lookup returns CDR1 LNHDA and CDR2 SQIVND (reference sequence). The CDR3 region has the DNA TGTGCCAGTAGTATCCGGACCTTTAGCACAGATACGCAGTATTTT. This translates into CASSIRTFSTDTQYF. The full variable domain, in which reference TRBV19 and TRBJ2-3 provide the parts outside the CDR3, is DGGITQSPKYLFRKEGQNVTLSCEQNLNHDAMYWYRQDPGQGLRLIYYSQIVNDFQKGDIAEGYSVSREKKESFPLTVTSAQKNPTAFYLCASSIRTFSTDTQYFGPGTRLTVL.

There are a few counts of this clonotype. The chain recombines TRBV9 with TRBJ2-7; TRBD2 is a possible D gene (5 bases). The V gene's germline CDR1 is SGDLS and CDR2 YYNGEE. The CDR3 has 13 amino acids. V was shortened by 5 bases and J by 3 bases, with 12 bases between the two germline ends. The CDR3 here is CASRPPGNYEQYF. The CDR3 DNA follows: TGTGCCAGCAGGCCCCCCGGGAACTACGAGCAGTACTTC.

A few counts support this clonotype. V and J are TRBV7-9 and TRBJ2-2, with a tentative D call TRBD2 (5 bases). Germline V gene sequence: CDR1 SEHNR, CDR2 FQNEAQ (reference sequence). V was trimmed by 5 bases and J by 6 bases, leaving 10 bases between them. This CDR3 comprises 13 residues. CDR3 region: CASSPSGAGELFF. The CDR3 DNA is TGTGCCAGCAGCCCCTCCGGGGCCGGGGAGCTGTTTTTT.